Below are 14 T cell receptor beta chains sequenced from a single sample in a study of spatial heterogeneity in lung cancer. A single record per CDR3 protein comes from TCRdb applying MiXCR to the 5' RACE reads. The table has approximately 12,000 distinct CDR3 sequences, about 6.2% seen once; the top ten hold 10% to 13%. Sample time point: sample taken at primary tumor resection. Unsorted tumor, nontumor lung tissue or cryopreserved PBMC supplied the whole RNA. Material: normal lung tissue next to the tumor, obtained at surgery. The receptor set was obtained from a male donor with early-stage non-small cell lung cancer.

This clonotype was seen ten or more times. This beta chain came through as a stray read in a library set up for alpha chains, and its size says little. The chain couples TRBV6-6 to TRBJ2-3; 9 positions match TRBD2. V was clipped by 6 bases and J by 4 bases; unmatched bases: 11. The CDR3 is 16 residues long. Looked up from germline, CDR1 is MNHNY and CDR2 is SVGAGI (reference sequence). The CDR3 sequence: CASSVIPGLAADTQYF. For the CDR3, the DNA is TGTGCCAGCAGCGTGATACCGGGACTAGCAGCAGATACGCAGTATTTT.

In its sample, this clonotype was seen many times. As an off-target read in a library built for alpha chains, this beta chain has a frequency of little significance. The chain recombines TRBV7-8 with TRBJ1-5; 8 nucleotides align to TRBD1. Germline CDR1 reads SGHVS; CDR2 reads FQNEAQ. V shed 6 bases, J shed 4 bases, and the junction held 5 bases outside the gene matches. This CDR3 contains 14 residues. The DNA of the CDR3 is TGTGCCAGCAGTCAGGACAGGGCGAATCAGCCCCAGCATTTT. Translated: CASSQDRANQPQHF.

This clonotype was seen many times. A library prepared for alpha chains yielded this beta chain as an off-target read; its size is of little meaning. The chain has TRBV12-3 or TRBV12-4 and TRBJ1-6; 10 nucleotides line up with TRBD1. Unmatched junction bases numbered 7, after V lost 6 bases and J lost 8 bases. The CDR3 length is 15 residues. CDR3 sequence reads: CASRILGQGDSPLHF. CDR3 coding DNA: TGTGCCAGCAGAATTCTCGGACAGGGGGATTCACCCCTCCACTTT.

This clonotype was observed at least ten times. Being off target in a library aimed at alpha chains, this beta chain has a size of little meaning. The chain carries TRBV20-1 and TRBJ1-2; a possible D gene is TRBD1 (5 bases). The germline V and J ends were trimmed by 5 bases and 4 bases, with 11 bases remaining between them. CDR1 is DFQATT, CDR2 SNEGSKA, per germline (reference sequence). This CDR3 contains 12 residues. This CDR3 is CSASTDSYGYTF. The CDR3 DNA reads as TGCAGTGCTTCGACCGACAGCTATGGCTACACCTTC.

Worth noting for this clonotype: The size of this beta chain means little, since it is a stray read in a library made for alpha chains. The V gene is TRBV7-6, the J gene TRBJ2-1; D unclear. The CDR3 sequence is 11 residues long. V lost 6 bases and J 5 bases, leaving 5 bases between the germline ends. Germline CDR1 SGHVS, CDR2 FNYEAQ. The chain's CDR3 is CASSLNNEQFF. The CDR3 DNA reads TGTGCCAGCAGTCTAAACAATGAGCAGTTCTTC.

For this clonotype: This beta chain lies outside the target of a library built for alpha chains; its clone size means little. The chain joins TRBV29-1 to TRBJ2-5; possibly TRBD1 or TRBD2 for D (5 bases each). CDR1 is SQVTM and CDR2 is ANQGSEA in the germline V gene. The V gene lost 7 bases and the J gene lost 6 bases, with 27 bases spanning the gap. CDR3 length: 16 residues. CDR3 in DNA: TGCAGCGCCACGACTGGGACGGAATTTTCGGGGAAGACCCAGTACTTC. Amino acids: CSATTGTEFSGKTQYF.

This clonotype was detected a few times. This beta chain was picked up by a library intended for alpha chains and is off target, so its count carries little meaning. The chain has TRBV5-1 and TRBJ2-3, with 10 bases fitting TRBD2. V shed 2 bases and J 1 base; nucleotides not matched to a gene: 7. CDR1 SGHRS and CDR2 YFSETQ come from the germline V gene. The CDR3 has 17 amino acids. DNA of the CDR3: TGCGCCAGCAGCTTCTCTAGCGGGAGTACGGGCACAGATACGCAGTATTTT. Amino acids: CASSFSSGSTGTDTQYF.

Regarding this clonotype: Since it is a stray read in a library aimed at alpha chains, this beta chain has a size that is not meaningful. The chain is built from TRBV2 and TRBJ1-5, with 8 bases matching TRBD1. This CDR3 is 16 amino acids long. The V and J ends lost 3 bases and 6 bases, in that order; junction bases with no gene match: 10. CDR1 is SNHLY and CDR2 is FYNNEI in the germline V gene. CDR3 sequence (DNA): TGTGCCAGCAGTGACTCGGCGGACAGGGTGGGTCAGCCCCAGCATTTT. As protein: CASSDSADRVGQPQHF.

As for this clonotype: The germline gene is not matched at one end of the junction; a read error may be the cause. This beta chain is a stray sequence in a library constructed for alpha chains; its clone size is not meaningful. The chain joins TRBV5-1 to TRBJ2-5; 10 nucleotides line up with TRBD1. The V gene's germline CDR1 is SGHRS and CDR2 YFSETQ. The CDR3 covers 15 residues. The CDR3 bases are TGCGCCTGCAGCTTGGCCGGGACAGGGGAAGAGACCCAGTACTTC. Its protein is CACSLAGTGEETQYF. Drawing the rest from reference TRBV5-1 and TRBJ2-5, the complete variable domain is KAGVTQTPRYLIKTRGQQVTLSCSPISGHRSVSWYQQTPGQGLQFLFEYFSETQRNKGNFPGRFSGRQFSNSRSEMNVSTLELGDSALYLCACSLAGTGEETQYFGPGTRLLVL.

The sample holds many counts of this clonotype. Because the library targeted alpha chains, this beta chain is an off-target read whose size means little. The CDR3 sequence: CASSYKGGTEAFF. The DNA for the CDR3 is TGTGCCAGCAGTTACAAGGGAGGAACTGAAGCTTTCTTT. This chain joins TRBV6-5 and TRBJ1-1; no clear D gene. The CDR3 extends over 13 amino acids. In germline, CDR1 is MNHEY, CDR2 SVGAGI. The germline V and J ends were trimmed by 2 bases and 5 bases, with 9 bases remaining between them.

This clonotype is labeled medium-sized (0.01 to 0.1%). This beta chain slipped into a library made for alpha chains as a stray read, so its size is not meaningful. The chain is built from TRBV20-1 and TRBJ2-3, with D possibly TRBD1 on 5 matching bases. Germline V gene lookup returns CDR1 DFQATT and CDR2 SNEGSKA (reference sequence). The V and J ends lost 3 bases and 2 bases respectively, with 9 bases between them. CDR3 length: 13 amino acids. In DNA, the CDR3 is TGCAGTGCTAGTTCAGGGTCCACAGATACGCAGTATTTT. It encodes CSASSGSTDTQYF.

This clonotype was recorded many times. This beta chain is an off-target read within a library intended for alpha chains, so its frequency means little. V gene TRBV6-2 or TRBV6-3 combines with J gene TRBJ2-5, with D possibly matching TRBD1 (6 bases). CDR3 size: 14 residues. The ends were cut back, 2 bases at V and 4 bases at J, with 11 bases in the middle. CDR1 and CDR2 (germline): MNHEY, SVGEGT. CDR3 sequence: CASSYVGARETQYF. CDR3 nucleotides: TGTGCCAGCAGTTACGTGGGGGCCCGAGAGACCCAGTACTTC.

This clonotype was recorded many times. This beta chain is a stray read from a library made for alpha chains; its abundance is not meaningful. The chain has TRBV7-8 and TRBJ1-2; TRBD1 might be the D (6 bases). Between the trimmed V and J ends, which lost 3 bases and 2 bases, there was a span of 13 bases. Germline CDR1 is SGHVS and CDR2 is FQNEAQ. The CDR3 has 15 amino acids. The CDR3 here is CASSFGQQKNYGYTF. CDR3 sequence (DNA): TGTGCCAGCAGCTTCGGACAGCAGAAAAACTATGGCTACACCTTC.

There are a few counts of this clonotype. In a library made to pick up alpha chains, this beta chain is a stray read with a size that means little. The rearrangement links TRBV3-1 to TRBJ2-1; 11 bases are shared with TRBD2. The germline gives CDR1 LGHDT, CDR2 YNNKEL (reference sequence). The CDR3 runs 16 residues. Losses at the gene ends were 3 bases for V and 2 bases for J; bases not matched to a gene: 3. The CDR3 loop reads CASSHLAGGTYNEQFF. The CDR3 DNA sequence: TGTGCCAGCAGCCACCTAGCGGGAGGCACCTACAATGAGCAGTTCTTC.